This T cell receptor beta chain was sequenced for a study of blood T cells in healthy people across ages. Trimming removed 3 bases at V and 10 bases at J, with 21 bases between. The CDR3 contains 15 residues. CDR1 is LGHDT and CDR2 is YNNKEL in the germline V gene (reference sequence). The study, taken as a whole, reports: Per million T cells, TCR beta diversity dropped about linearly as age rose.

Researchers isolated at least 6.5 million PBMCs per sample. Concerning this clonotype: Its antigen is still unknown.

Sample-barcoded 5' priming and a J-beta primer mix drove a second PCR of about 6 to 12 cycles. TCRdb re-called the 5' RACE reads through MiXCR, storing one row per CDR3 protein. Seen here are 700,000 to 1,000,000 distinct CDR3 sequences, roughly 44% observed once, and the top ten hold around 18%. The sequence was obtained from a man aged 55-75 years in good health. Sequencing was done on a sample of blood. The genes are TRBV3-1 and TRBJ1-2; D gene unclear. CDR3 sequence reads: CASSHSIGYFPDYTF. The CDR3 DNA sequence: TGTGCCAGCAGCCATTCAATTGGGTATTTCCCGGACTACACCTTC. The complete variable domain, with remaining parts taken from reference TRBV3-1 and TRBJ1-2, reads DTAVSQTPKYLVTQMGNDKSIKCEQNLGHDTMYWYKQDSKKFLKIMFSYNNKELIINETVPNRFSPKSPDKAHLNLHINSLELGDSAVYFCASSHSIGYFPDYTFGSGTRLTVV.